This T cell receptor (beta chain) was sequenced in a study of CD8+CD57+ T cells in acquired aplastic anemia. Study at large: Sorted CD4+ and CD8+ cells yielded DNA averaging approximately 3 ug. Study conclusions and caveats: Patients and controls shared 25 to 30 CD8+ CDR3 sequences. Between patients and controls, CD8+ Simpson's diversity did not vary significantly.

The CDR3 has 11 residues. Trimming left V 6 bases short and J 6 bases short, with 6 bases between. CDR1 is MNHNS and CDR2 is SASEGT in the germline V gene. According to the study, genomic DNA was the template for TCR beta VDJ and CDR3 profiling. One entry per CDR3 protein, called by TCRdb with MiXCR from the reads. The data contain under 200,000 distinct CDR3 sequences, 40% to 50% of them singletons. Patients who underwent sequencing had shown CD8+CD57+ cell expansion by flow cytometry. Untreated patients provided the blood samples, with no therapy given before sampling. This clonotype was seen repeatedly, ten times or more. The antigen remains undetermined.

The specimen sequenced was sorted CD4+, CD8+, or CD8+CD57+ T cells (not recorded which) from PBMCs. The chain carries TRBV6-1 and TRBJ2-1, with D tentatively TRBD2 (5 bases). The sequence was collected from a human donor with aplastic anemia. The CDR3 region has the DNA TGTGCCAGCAGGGGAGCCAATGAGCAGTTCTTC. This gives the protein CASRGANEQFF.